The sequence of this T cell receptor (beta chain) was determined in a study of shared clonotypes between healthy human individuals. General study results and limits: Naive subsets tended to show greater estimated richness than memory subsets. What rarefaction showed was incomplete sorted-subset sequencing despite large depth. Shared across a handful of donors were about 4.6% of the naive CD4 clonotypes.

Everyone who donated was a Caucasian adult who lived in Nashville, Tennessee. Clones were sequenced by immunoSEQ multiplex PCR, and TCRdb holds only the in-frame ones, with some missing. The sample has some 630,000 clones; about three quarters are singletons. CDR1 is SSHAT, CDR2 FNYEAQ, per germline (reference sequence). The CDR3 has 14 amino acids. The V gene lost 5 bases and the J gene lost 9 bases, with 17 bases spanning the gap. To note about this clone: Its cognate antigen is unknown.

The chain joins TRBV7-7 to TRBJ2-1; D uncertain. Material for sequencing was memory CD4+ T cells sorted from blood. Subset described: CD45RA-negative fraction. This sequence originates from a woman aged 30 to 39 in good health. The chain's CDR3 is CASSPGFLVGEQFF. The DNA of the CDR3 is TGTGCCAGCAGCCCCGGATTCCTAGTTGGTGAGCAGTTCTTC.